The clone carrying this T cell receptor beta chain was seen a handful of times. The source of the sample is a study of T cells in Graves' hyperthyroidism and ophthalmopathy. Deletions cut 6 bases from V and 6 bases from J, with 14 bases between. Germline loops: CDR1 LNHDA, CDR2 SQIVND (reference sequence). This CDR3 contains 13 residues. There were TCR beta CDR3 regions amplified from RNA transcripts. TCR CDR3 regions were first amplified by RT-PCR with HTBI primers. TCRdb fed the multiplex PCR reads into MiXCR, producing one record per CDR3 protein. The sample shows a few hundred thousand distinct CDR3 sequences, approximately 21% of them seen only once.

The receptor's source is a man aged 25 to 45 with Graves' ophthalmopathy. Sequencing was done on a sample of blood. This chain joins TRBV19 and TRBJ2-5, with D possibly matching TRBD1 (6 bases). The CDR3 spells CASSLWGQKTQYF. In DNA, the CDR3 is TGTGCCAGTAGCCTCTGGGGGCAAAAGACCCAGTACTTC.